This entry lists 7 T cell receptor beta chains sequenced from one sample in a study of OX40 agonist ivuxolimab in advanced cancers. Assay used: immunoSEQ multiplex PCR; TCRdb lists only in-frame clones, some missing. In the table there are 35,000 or so clones, over 75% of which are singletons. Sequenced here: CD4+ or CD8+ T cells sorted from blood, sampled in a trial of the OX40 agonist ivuxolimab. The receptors shown here come from an adult with an advanced solid tumor such as melanoma, head and neck, liver or kidney cancer.

This clone was counted only a few times. The chain links TRBV4-2 to TRBJ2-4, with TRBD2 identical over 8 bases. CDR1 LGHNA and CDR2 YNFKEQ come from the germline V gene. The trim removed 0 bases at V and 5 bases at J, leaving 9 bases unmatched. The CDR3 spans 17 residues. CDR3 DNA: TGTGCCAGCAGCCAAGACTTGACGAGAGCGGGGGAAAACATTCAGTACTTC. Amino acids: CASSQDLTRAGENIQYF.

CDR3 protein: CASSPDRGIYGYTF. In nucleotides, the CDR3 is TGTGCCAGCAGTCCGGACAGGGGAATATACGGCTACACCTTC. The chain couples TRBV6-6 to TRBJ1-2; 9 bases are a match to TRBD1. The junction had 9 bases not matched to a gene; V was cut back by 5 bases and J by 8 bases. This CDR3 contains 14 residues. Germline V gene data show CDR1 as MNHNY and CDR2 as SVGAGI (reference sequence).

In its sample, this clone was seen once. The rearrangement links TRBV5-1 to TRBJ2-3; no clear D gene. The germline V gene encodes CDR1 SGHRS and CDR2 YFSETQ. V lost 1 base and J lost 4, with 7 bases in between. The CDR3 sequence is 13 residues long. The CDR3 protein is CASSLSPSDTQYF. The CDR3 DNA reads as TGCGCCAGCAGCTTGAGTCCCTCAGATACGCAGTATTTT. The full variable domain, in which reference TRBV5-1 and TRBJ2-3 provide the parts outside the CDR3, is KAGVTQTPRYLIKTRGQQVTLSCSPISGHRSVSWYQQTPGQGLQFLFEYFSETQRNKGNFPGRFSGRQFSNSRSEMNVSTLELGDSALYLCASSLSPSDTQYFGPGTRLTVL.

In its sample, this clone was seen once. The chain is built from TRBV19 and TRBJ1-5; D remains unclear. V dropped 3 bases and J dropped 1 base, with 10 bases sitting between them. This CDR3 spans 15 amino acids. Per germline, CDR1 LNHDA and CDR2 SQIVND (reference sequence). CDR3 bases: TGTGCCAGTAGTATGGGCGTGCAGAGCAATCAGCCCCAGCATTTT. It translates to CASSMGVQSNQPQHF.

The V and J genes are TRBV21-1 and TRBJ1-2; the D call TRBD1 from the table was never checked on the DNA. TRBV21-1 represents a pseudogene. The CDR3 runs to 17 residues. The CDR3 here is CASSKDRGRIRLNGYTF. CDR3 in DNA: TGTGCCAGCAGCAAGGACAGGGGGCGAATTAGGCTGAATGGCTACACCTTC.

This chain joins TRBV4-1 and TRBJ2-1; 9 nucleotides align to TRBD1. Germline lookup yields CDR1 MGHRA and CDR2 YSYEKL. This CDR3 contains 14 residues. V was clipped by 7 bases and J by 9 bases; unmatched bases: 10. The CDR3 bases are TGCGCCAGCAAATCCCGGGACAGGGTAGGTGAGCAGTTCTTC. Protein product: CASKSRDRVGEQFF.

This chain joins TRBV29-1 and TRBJ1-1, with a tentative D call TRBD1 (5 bases). V lost 4 bases and J 6 bases, leaving 9 bases between the germline ends. Germline lookup yields CDR1 SQVTM and CDR2 ANQGSEA. CDR3 length: 11 amino acids. DNA of the CDR3: TGCAGCGTTGCAAGGGACTCTGAAGCTTTCTTT. As protein: CSVARDSEAFF.